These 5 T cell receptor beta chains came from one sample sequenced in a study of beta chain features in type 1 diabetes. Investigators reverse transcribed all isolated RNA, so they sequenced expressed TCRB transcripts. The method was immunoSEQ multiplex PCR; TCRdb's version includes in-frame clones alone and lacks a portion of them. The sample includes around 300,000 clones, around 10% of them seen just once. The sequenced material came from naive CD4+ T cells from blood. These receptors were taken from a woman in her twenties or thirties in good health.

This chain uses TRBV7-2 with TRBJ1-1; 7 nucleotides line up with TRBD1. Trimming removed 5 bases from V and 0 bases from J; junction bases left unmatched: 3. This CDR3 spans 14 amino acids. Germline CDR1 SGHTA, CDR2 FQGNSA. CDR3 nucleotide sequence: TGTGCCAGCAGCCAGGGGGGCGTGAACACTGAAGCTTTCTTT. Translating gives CASSQGGVNTEAFF. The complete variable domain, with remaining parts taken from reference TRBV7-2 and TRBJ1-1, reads GAGVSQSPSNKVTEKGKDVELRCDPISGHTALYWYRQSLGQGLEFLIYFQGNSAPDKSGLPSDRFSAERTGGSVSTLTIQRTQQEDSAVYLCASSQGGVNTEAFFGQGTRLTVV.

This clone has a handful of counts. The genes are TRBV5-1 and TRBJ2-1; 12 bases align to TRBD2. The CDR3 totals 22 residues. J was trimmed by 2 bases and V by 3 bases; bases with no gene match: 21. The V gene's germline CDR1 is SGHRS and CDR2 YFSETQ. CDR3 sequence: CASSWPGQDSRTSGVTYNEQFF. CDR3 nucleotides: TGCGCCAGCAGCTGGCCGGGACAGGATTCCAGGACTAGCGGGGTTACCTACAATGAGCAGTTCTTC.

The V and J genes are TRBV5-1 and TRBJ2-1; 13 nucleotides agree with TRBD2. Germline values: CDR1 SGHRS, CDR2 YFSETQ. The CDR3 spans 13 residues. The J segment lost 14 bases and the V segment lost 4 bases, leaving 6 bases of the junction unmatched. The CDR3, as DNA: TGCGCCAGCAGCGTCGAGGGGACTAGCGGGAAGTTCTTC. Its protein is CASSVEGTSGKFF.

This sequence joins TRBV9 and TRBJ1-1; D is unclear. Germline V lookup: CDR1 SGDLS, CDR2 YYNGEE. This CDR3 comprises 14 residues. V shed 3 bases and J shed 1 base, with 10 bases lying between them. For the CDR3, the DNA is TGTGCCAGCAGCGCCGTGGCGGGGAACACTGAAGCTTTCTTT. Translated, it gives CASSAVAGNTEAFF.

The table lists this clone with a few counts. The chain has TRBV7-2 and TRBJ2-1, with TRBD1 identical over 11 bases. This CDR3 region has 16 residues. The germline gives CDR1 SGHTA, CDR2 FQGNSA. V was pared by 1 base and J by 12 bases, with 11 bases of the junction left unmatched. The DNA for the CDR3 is TGTGCCAGCAGCTTAGGCGGGACAGGGGGAGGCGCGATGCAGTTCTTC. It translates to CASSLGGTGGGAMQFF.